Below, 9 T cell receptor beta chains from the same sample are listed, as sequenced in a study of metastatic and nonmetastatic thyroid tumors. TCRdb reanalyzed the PCR reads with MiXCR. Altogether 60,000 to 75,000 clones are present, 4% to 4.5% being singletons, with the ten largest covering under 25%. Every patient was untreated before thyroid surgery. The sample comprised blood. The receptors were sampled from a female donor with papillary thyroid cancer or a benign thyroid nodule (not recorded which). Some clones in this sample may be carry-over from other donors' samples.

This clone occurred many times. V and J are TRBV14 and TRBJ2-3, with TRBD2 matching over 15 bases. Germline CDR1 SGHDN, CDR2 FVKESK. Germline trimming cut 4 bases from V and 6 bases from J; bases unmatched to any gene: 8. The CDR3 runs 17 residues. The CDR3 region is CASSPGTSGRHLDTQYF. The CDR3 coding sequence is TGTGCCAGCAGCCCCGGGACTAGCGGGAGGCACCTCGATACGCAGTATTTT.

This sequence joins TRBV24-1 and TRBJ2-3; TRBD1 is a possible D gene (5 bases). The CDR3 is 18 amino acids. Germline CDR1 reads KGHDR; CDR2 reads SFDVKD. Trimming removed 3 bases at V and 5 bases at J, with 23 bases between. CDR3 region: CATSDKGPSNGLVDTQYF. The CDR3 region has the DNA TGTGCCACCAGTGATAAGGGGCCGTCCAACGGCCTTGTAGATACGCAGTATTTT.

This clone was counted many times. The chain employs TRBV6-2 or TRBV6-3 and TRBJ2-1; TRBD1 matches at 7 bases. V was clipped by 2 bases and J by 13 bases; unmatched bases: 8. The CDR3 runs to 13 residues. Per germline, CDR1 MNHEY and CDR2 SVGEGT. CDR3 DNA sequence: TGTGCCAGCAGTTACGCCCCGGACAGGCCACAGTTCTTC. Amino acid sequence: CASSYAPDRPQFF.

Concerning this clone: This may come from a read error, since a much larger clone is one base off. The rearrangement links TRBV20-1 to TRBJ2-1, with 7 positions matching TRBD2. In germline, CDR1 is DFQATT, CDR2 SNEGSKA (reference sequence). The length of the CDR3 is 15 residues. The CDR3, as DNA: TGCAGCGGACTAGGGCGGAAGGGAGGCCCACATGAGCAGTTCTTC. As protein: CSGLGRKGGPHEQFF.

This clone was counted at least ten times. The chain employs TRBV7-6 and TRBJ2-7, with a weak D call TRBD1 (6 bases). Germline V CDR1 and CDR2: SGHVS, FNYEAQ. Deletions cut 3 bases from V and 1 base from J, with 13 bases between. This CDR3 comprises 15 residues. DNA for the CDR3: TGTGCCAGCAGCTTGGCTCCCACAGGGTCCTACGAGCAGTACTTC. Translation: CASSLAPTGSYEQYF.

The sample holds a few counts of this clone. This chain joins TRBV20-1 and TRBJ2-7; 8 bases are shared with TRBD1. Germline V gene data show CDR1 as DFQATT and CDR2 as SNEGSKA (reference sequence). The CDR3 is made up of 13 amino acids. The V gene end was trimmed by 6 bases and the J gene end by 3 bases; junction bases not matched to a gene: 7. DNA of the CDR3: TGCAGTGCCAACCGGGACAGGATCTACGAGCAGTACTTC. Translated, it gives CSANRDRIYEQYF.

J is TRBJ2-3 and V is TRBV6-1; D is uncertain. Looked up from germline, CDR1 is MNHNS and CDR2 is SASEGT. The CDR3 length is 20 residues. The ends were cut back, 4 bases at V and 2 bases at J, with 28 bases in the middle. The CDR3 DNA follows: TGTGCCAGCAGTGCCTACAACCCCCGGTACGCCGTTCCGATCACAGATACGCAGTATTTT. Protein product: CASSAYNPRYAVPITDTQYF.

This clone has at least ten counts. This chain joins TRBV7-3 and TRBJ1-1, with a possible D match to TRBD1 (5 bases). This CDR3 comprises 15 residues. Germline CDR1 and CDR2: SGHTA and FQGTGA. V gave up 2 bases and J gave up 0 bases, with 10 bases separating them. The CDR3 DNA reads as TGTGCCAGCAGCTTACAGGGCGCGATGAACACTGAAGCTTTCTTT. Translation gives CASSLQGAMNTEAFF.

This clone was observed at least ten times. The chain uses TRBV5-1 and TRBJ2-2; no clear D gene. The V gene's germline CDR1 is SGHRS and CDR2 YFSETQ. The ends were cut back, 0 bases at V and 7 bases at J, with 16 bases in the middle. This CDR3 region has 16 residues. CDR3 DNA sequence: TGCGCCAGCAGCTTGGTTGGACCCCATGTAGGCGGGGAGCTGTTTTTT. Translation gives CASSLVGPHVGGELFF.